This T cell receptor (beta chain) was obtained from a study of shared clonotypes between healthy human individuals. Study-level points and caveats: For sorted subsets, rarefaction showed incomplete sequencing despite large depth.

The assay was immunoSEQ multiplex PCR, and TCRdb's table has in-frame clones only and misses some. This table has about 800,000 clones, roughly 96% appearing once. Terminally differentiated effector memory CD45RA+ cells were left out of the naive CD8 fraction, which was CD45RO-negative and positively selected for CCR7. On this clone: Its target is unknown.

The CDR3 has 15 amino acids. V was pared by 1 base and J by 4 bases, with 13 bases between. Germline-derived CDR1 and CDR2 are SSHAT and FNYEAQ (reference sequence). The receptor was isolated from a young man in good health. V gene TRBV7-7 combines with J gene TRBJ2-5; TRBD1 might be the D (5 bases). Sequenced material: naive CD8+ T cells sorted from blood. The CDR3 region has the DNA TGTGCCAGCAGCTTAGAGGCAGGGCATCGAGAGACCCAGTACTTC. It is translated as CASSLEAGHRETQYF.